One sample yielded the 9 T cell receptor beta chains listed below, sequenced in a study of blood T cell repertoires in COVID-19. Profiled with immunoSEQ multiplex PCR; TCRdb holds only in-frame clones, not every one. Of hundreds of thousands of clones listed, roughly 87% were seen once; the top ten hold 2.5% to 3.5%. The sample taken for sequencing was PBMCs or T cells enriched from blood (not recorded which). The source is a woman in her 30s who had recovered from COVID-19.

The CDR3 bases are TGTGCCAGCAGCTTCGGGACAGCTAACTATGGCTACACCTTC. Its protein product is CASSFGTANYGYTF. V gene TRBV5-6 combines with J gene TRBJ1-2; 7 positions match TRBD1. The CDR3 consists of 14 residues. Trimming took 2 bases from V and 0 from J; bases not matched to a gene: 1. In germline, CDR1 is SGHDT, CDR2 YYEEEE.

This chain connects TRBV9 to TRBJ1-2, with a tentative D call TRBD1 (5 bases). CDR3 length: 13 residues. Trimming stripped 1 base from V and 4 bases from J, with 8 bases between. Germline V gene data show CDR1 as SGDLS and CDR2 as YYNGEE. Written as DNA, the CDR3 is TGTGCCAGCAGCGTATCCGGGGGCTATGGCTACACCTTC. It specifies CASSVSGGYGYTF.

The CDR3 protein is CASSLLAGTTDTQYF. CDR3 sequence (DNA): TGTGCCAGCAGCTTGCTGGCGGGGACCACAGATACGCAGTATTTT. The chain has TRBV5-8 and TRBJ2-3; D possibly corresponds to TRBD2 (6 bases). Germline values: CDR1 SGHTS, CDR2 YDEGEE. The CDR3 is 15 residues long. V was trimmed by 1 base and J by 2 bases, leaving 11 bases between them.

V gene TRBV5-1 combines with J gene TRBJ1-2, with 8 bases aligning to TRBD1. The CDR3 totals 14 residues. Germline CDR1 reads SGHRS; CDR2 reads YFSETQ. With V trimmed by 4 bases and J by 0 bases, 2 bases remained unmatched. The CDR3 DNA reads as TGCGCCAGCAGCCCGGACAGGGCTAACTATGGCTACACCTTC. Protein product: CASSPDRANYGYTF.

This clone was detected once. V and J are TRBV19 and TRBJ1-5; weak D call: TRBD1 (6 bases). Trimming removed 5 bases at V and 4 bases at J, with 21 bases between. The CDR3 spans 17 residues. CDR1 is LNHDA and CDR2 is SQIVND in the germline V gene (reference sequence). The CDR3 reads CASSSILGGRSNQPQHF. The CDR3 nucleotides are TGTGCCAGTAGTTCAATTCTTGGGGGCCGTTCTAATCAGCCCCAGCATTTT.

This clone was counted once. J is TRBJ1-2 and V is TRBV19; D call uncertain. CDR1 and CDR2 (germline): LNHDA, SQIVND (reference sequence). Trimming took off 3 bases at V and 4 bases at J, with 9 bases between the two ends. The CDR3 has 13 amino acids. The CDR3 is CASSIEGGYGYTF. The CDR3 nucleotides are TGTGCCAGTAGTATCGAGGGCGGCTATGGCTACACCTTC.

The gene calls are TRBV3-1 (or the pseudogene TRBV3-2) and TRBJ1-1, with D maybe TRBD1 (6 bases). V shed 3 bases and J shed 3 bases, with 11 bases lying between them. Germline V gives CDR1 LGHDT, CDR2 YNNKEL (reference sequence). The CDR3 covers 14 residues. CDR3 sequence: CASSQGAVDTEAFF. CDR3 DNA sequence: TGTGCCAGCAGCCAGGGGGCGGTTGACACTGAAGCTTTCTTT.

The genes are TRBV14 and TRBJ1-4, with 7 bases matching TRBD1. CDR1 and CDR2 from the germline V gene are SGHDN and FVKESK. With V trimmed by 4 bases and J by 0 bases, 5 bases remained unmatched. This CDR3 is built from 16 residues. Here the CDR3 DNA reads TGTGCCAGCAGCCTTGAGGGGGCCGCAACTAATGAAAAACTGTTTTTT. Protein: CASSLEGAATNEKLFF.

The CDR3 sequence: CASSYAGSGNQPQHF. CDR3 sequence (DNA): TGTGCCAGCAGTTACGCGGGCAGTGGCAATCAGCCCCAGCATTTT. The chain has TRBV6-2 or TRBV6-3 and TRBJ1-5; D is unclear. Germline CDR1 reads MNHEY; CDR2 reads SVGEGT. The CDR3 length is 15 residues. V was trimmed by 2 bases and J by 2 bases, leaving 10 bases between them.